This T cell receptor (beta chain) was identified in a study of PD-1 blockade in classical Hodgkin lymphoma. Notes on the study in general: CD4+ TCR diversity, unlike CD8+, climbed significantly by C4D1.

V lost 0 bases to trimming and J lost 5 bases; unmatched junction nucleotides: 13. This CDR3 comprises 17 residues. In germline, CDR1 is SGHNT, CDR2 YYREEE (reference sequence). Documented time point: cycle 4 day 1 (C4D1), after more than five weeks of nivolumab. In every patient, relapse followed autologous stem cell transplantation, while exposure to brentuximab vedotin differed. The CD8+ T cells came from thawed PBMCs through magnetic negative selection. TCRdb's copy holds only in-frame clones and misses some; the assay was immunoSEQ multiplex PCR. The sample comprises some 18,000 clones, roughly nine tenths of which are singletons, and about 5% rests with the top ten. Note on this clone: Its antigen is not known.

V and J are TRBV5-4 and TRBJ2-5, with TRBD2 matching 7 bases. Material: CD8+ T cells from blood, obtained before the fourth cycle of nivolumab. This receptor was obtained from a human donor with classical Hodgkin lymphoma. The CDR3 sequence is CASSLAFAGADEETQYF. For the CDR3, the DNA is TGTGCCAGCAGCTTGGCCTTCGCGGGAGCCGACGAGGAGACCCAGTACTTC.